These 10 T cell receptor beta chains were sequenced from one sample in a study of cytomegalovirus exposure and HLA in healthy donors. PCR primers comprised 60 Vbeta and 13 Jbeta primers. Measured with immunoSEQ multiplex PCR; TCRdb has only the in-frame clones, and not every one. The sample has approximately 100,000 clones, around three quarters seen once. The specimen sequenced was PBMCs. Receptors were obtained from a woman aged 40-49 years in good health and CMV-seronegative.

The chain recombines TRBV5-1 with TRBJ1-3; D is ambiguous. CDR1 and CDR2 (germline): SGHRS, YFSETQ. V gave up 0 bases and J gave up 4 bases, with 14 bases separating them. The CDR3 consists of 16 residues. The CDR3 sequence: CASSLEAALGGNTIYF. The CDR3 DNA follows: TGCGCCAGCAGCTTGGAGGCTGCCTTGGGCGGAAACACCATATATTTT.

The CDR3 DNA follows: TGTGCCAGCAGGAGGACAGGAACGGCAGATACGCAGTATTTT. Translated: CASRRTGTADTQYF. The chain has TRBV6-1 and TRBJ2-3, with 7 bases identical to TRBD1. Per germline, CDR1 MNHNS and CDR2 SASEGT. The length of the CDR3 is 14 residues. V shed 6 bases, J shed 4 bases, and the junction held 7 bases outside the gene matches.

This rearrangement joins TRBV5-4 to TRBJ1-3; D call uncertain. This CDR3 has 13 residues. V was clipped by 2 bases and J by 2 bases, with 5 bases between them. CDR1 is SGHNT, CDR2 YYREEE, per germline (reference sequence). CDR3 sequence (DNA): TGTGCCAGCAGCTTCATCACTGGAAACACCATATATTTT. It encodes CASSFITGNTIYF.

CDR3: CASRGGGQGREAFF. The DNA of the CDR3 is TGTGCCAGCAGGGGGGGAGGACAGGGACGTGAAGCTTTCTTT. This chain joins TRBV13 and TRBJ1-1, with TRBD1 identical over 8 bases. Trimming at V came to 6 bases and at J to 7 bases, leaving 10 bases not matched to a gene. The CDR3 spans 14 residues. CDR1 and CDR2 (germline): PRHDT, FYEKMQ (reference sequence).

The rearrangement links TRBV7-2 to TRBJ2-1, with 9 bases fitting TRBD2. V was clipped by 3 bases and J by 7 bases; unmatched bases: 4. CDR3 length: 14 amino acids. From germline, CDR1 is SGHTA and CDR2 FQGNSA. CDR3 loop: CASSFSGRLNEQFF. The CDR3 DNA reads TGTGCCAGCAGCTTTAGCGGGAGATTAAATGAGCAGTTCTTC.

This chain joins TRBV5-6 and TRBJ2-2; TRBD2 matches 14 bases. This CDR3 region has 17 residues. V lost 4 bases, J lost 7 bases, and 9 bases stayed unmatched. The germline CDR1 and CDR2 sequences are SGHDT and YYEEEE. The CDR3 reads CASSLGLAGGAIGELFF. The CDR3 region has the DNA TGTGCCAGCAGCCTTGGACTAGCGGGGGGAGCGATCGGGGAGCTGTTTTTT. The full variable domain, its missing parts supplied by reference TRBV5-6 and TRBJ2-2, is DAGVTQSPTHLIKTRGQQVTLRCSPKSGHDTVSWYQQALGQGPQFIFQYYEEEERQRGNFPDRFSGHQFPNYSSELNVNALLLGDSALYLCASSLGLAGGAIGELFFGEGSRLTVL.

The CDR3 here is CASSLGAGSHRDEQFF. The CDR3 region has the DNA TGTGCCAGCAGCTTAGGGGCAGGATCTCACCGCGATGAGCAGTTCTTC. The V gene is TRBV11-2, the J gene TRBJ2-1; D is unresolved. The V gene's germline CDR1 is SGHAT and CDR2 FQNNGV. The length of the CDR3 is 16 residues. Trimming stripped 1 base from V and 8 bases from J, with 18 bases between. Full variable domain (missing parts from reference TRBV11-2 and TRBJ2-1): EAGVAQSPRYKIIEKRQSVAFWCNPISGHATLYWYQQILGQGPKLLIQFQNNGVVDDSQLPKDRFSAERLKGVDSTLKIQPAKLEDSAVYLCASSLGAGSHRDEQFFGPGTRLTVL.

The chain recombines TRBV25-1 with TRBJ1-1, with D possibly matching TRBD1 (6 bases). Germline lookup yields CDR1 MGHDK and CDR2 SYGVNS. This CDR3 is built from 13 residues. V was cut by 6 bases and J by 5 bases, with 13 bases left in between. The CDR3 nucleotides are TGTGCCAGCAGCCGGACAGAGGGAACTGAAGCTTTCTTT. Residues: CASSRTEGTEAFF.

CDR3 sequence: CASSAGAEGHEQFF. In DNA form, the CDR3 reads TGCGCCAGCAGCGCGGGGGCGGAGGGCCATGAGCAGTTCTTC. The J gene is TRBJ2-1, the V gene TRBV5-1, with a weak D call TRBD2 (7 bases). Trimming left V 4 bases short and J 8 bases short, with 16 bases between. The CDR3 has 14 residues. The germline gives CDR1 SGHRS, CDR2 YFSETQ.

This chain joins TRBV28 and TRBJ1-1, with TRBD1 identical over 7 bases. V lost 6 bases to trimming and J lost 4 bases; unmatched junction nucleotides: 8. The CDR3 has 14 residues. Germline CDR1 is MDHEN and CDR2 is SYDVKM. Written as DNA, the CDR3 is TGTGCCAGCAGGCCGGTACAGGGGAGCACTGAAGCTTTCTTT. It codes for CASRPVQGSTEAFF.